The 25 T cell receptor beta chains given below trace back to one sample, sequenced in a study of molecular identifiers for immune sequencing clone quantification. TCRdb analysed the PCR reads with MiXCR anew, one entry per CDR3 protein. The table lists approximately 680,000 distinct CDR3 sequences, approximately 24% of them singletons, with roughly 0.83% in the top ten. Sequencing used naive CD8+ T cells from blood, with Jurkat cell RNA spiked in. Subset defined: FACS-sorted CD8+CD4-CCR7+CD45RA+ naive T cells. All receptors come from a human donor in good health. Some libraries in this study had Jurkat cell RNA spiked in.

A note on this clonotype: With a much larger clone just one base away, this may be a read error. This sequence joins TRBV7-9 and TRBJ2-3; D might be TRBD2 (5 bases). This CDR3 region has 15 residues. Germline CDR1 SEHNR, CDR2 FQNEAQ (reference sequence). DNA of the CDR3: TGTGCCAGCAGCTACCCTGTGGCCGAGGGCGTTACGCGGTATTTT. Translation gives CASSYPVAEGVTRYF.

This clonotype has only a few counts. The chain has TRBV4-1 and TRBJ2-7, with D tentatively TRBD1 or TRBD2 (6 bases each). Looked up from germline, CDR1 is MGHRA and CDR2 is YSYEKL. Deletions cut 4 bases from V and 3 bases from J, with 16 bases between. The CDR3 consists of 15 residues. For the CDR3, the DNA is TGCGCCAGCAGCCCCCCCGGGGGCCTTGGCTACGAGCAGTACTTC. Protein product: CASSPPGGLGYEQYF.

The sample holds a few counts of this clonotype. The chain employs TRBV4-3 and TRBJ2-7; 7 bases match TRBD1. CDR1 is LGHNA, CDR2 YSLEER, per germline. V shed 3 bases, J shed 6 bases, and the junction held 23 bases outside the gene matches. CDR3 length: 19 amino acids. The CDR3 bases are TGCGCCAGCAGCCACACTCCCACACAGGGGCCATCTTCCCTCTGCGAGCAGTACTTC. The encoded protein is CASSHTPTQGPSSLCEQYF.

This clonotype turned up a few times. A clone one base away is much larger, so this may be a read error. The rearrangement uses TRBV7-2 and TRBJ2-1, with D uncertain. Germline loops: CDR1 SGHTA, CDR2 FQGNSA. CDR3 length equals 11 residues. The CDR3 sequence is CASSRLNEQLF. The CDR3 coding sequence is TGTGCCAGCAGCCGCCTCAATGAGCAGCTCTTC.

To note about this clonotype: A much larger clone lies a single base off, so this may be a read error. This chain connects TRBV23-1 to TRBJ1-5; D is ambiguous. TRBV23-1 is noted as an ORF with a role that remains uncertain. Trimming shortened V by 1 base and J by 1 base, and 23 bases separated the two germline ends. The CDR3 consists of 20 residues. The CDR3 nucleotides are TGCGCCAGCAGTCAATTAGGAGAGCGGAGGGTAGCGTGGAGCAATCAGCCCCAGCATTTT. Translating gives CASSQLGERRVAWSNQPQHF.

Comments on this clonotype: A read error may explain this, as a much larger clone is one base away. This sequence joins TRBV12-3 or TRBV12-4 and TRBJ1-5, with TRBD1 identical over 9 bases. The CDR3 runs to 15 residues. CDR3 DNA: TGTGCCAGCAGTTTAACAGGGGGCTTCAATCTGCCCCAGCATTTT. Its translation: CASSLTGGFNLPQHF.

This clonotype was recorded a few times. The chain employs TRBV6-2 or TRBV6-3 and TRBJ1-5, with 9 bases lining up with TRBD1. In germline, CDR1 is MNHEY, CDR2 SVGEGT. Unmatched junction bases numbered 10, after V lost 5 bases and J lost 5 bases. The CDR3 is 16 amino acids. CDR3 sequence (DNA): TGTGCCAGCAGTAGCCCGGGACAGGGTACCGATCAGCCCCAGCATTTT. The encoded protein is CASSSPGQGTDQPQHF.

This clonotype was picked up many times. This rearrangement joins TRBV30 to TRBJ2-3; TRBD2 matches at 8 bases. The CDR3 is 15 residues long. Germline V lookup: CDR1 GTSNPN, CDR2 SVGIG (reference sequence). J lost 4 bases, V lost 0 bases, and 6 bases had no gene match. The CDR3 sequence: CAWSVVGRAADTQYF. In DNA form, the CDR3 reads TGTGCCTGGAGTGTCGTCGGGAGGGCCGCAGATACGCAGTATTTT.

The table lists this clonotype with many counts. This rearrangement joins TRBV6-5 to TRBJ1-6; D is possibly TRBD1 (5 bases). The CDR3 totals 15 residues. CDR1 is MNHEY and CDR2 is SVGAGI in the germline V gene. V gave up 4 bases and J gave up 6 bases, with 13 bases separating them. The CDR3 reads CASSSPGTFNSPLHF. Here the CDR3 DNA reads TGTGCCAGCAGTTCCCCCGGGACCTTTAATTCACCCCTCCACTTT.

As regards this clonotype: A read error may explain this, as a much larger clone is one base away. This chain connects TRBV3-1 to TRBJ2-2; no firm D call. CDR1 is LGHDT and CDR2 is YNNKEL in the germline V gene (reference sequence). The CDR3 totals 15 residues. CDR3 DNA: TGTGCCAGCGGCCAAGATGAGGCCCCCACCGGGGAGCTGTTTTTT. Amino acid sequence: CASGQDEAPTGELFF.

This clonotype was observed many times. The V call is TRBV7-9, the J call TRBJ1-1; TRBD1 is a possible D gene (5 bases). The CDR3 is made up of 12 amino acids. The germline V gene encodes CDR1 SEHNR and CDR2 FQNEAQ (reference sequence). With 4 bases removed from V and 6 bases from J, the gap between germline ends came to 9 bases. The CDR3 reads CASSSDSAEAFF. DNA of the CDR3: TGTGCCAGCAGCTCTGACAGCGCTGAAGCTTTCTTT.

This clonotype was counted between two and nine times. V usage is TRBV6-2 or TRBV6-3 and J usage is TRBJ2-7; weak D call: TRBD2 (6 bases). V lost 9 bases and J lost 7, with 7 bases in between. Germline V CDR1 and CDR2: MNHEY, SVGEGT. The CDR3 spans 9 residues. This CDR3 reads CASGGEQYF. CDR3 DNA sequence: TGTGCCAGTGGGGGGGAGCAGTACTTC.

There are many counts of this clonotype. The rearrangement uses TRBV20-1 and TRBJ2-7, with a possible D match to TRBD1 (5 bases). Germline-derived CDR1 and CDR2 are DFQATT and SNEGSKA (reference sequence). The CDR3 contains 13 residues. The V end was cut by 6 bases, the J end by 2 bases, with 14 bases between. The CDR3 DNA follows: TGCAGTGCCGAGGACACGGAAACCTACGAGCAGTACTTC. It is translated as CSAEDTETYEQYF.

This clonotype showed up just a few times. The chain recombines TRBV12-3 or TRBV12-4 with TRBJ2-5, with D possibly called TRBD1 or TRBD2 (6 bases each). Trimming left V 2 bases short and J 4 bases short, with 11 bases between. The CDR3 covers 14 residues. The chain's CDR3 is CASSLLTGAETQYF. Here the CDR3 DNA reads TGTGCCAGCAGTTTATTGACGGGGGCAGAGACCCAGTACTTC.

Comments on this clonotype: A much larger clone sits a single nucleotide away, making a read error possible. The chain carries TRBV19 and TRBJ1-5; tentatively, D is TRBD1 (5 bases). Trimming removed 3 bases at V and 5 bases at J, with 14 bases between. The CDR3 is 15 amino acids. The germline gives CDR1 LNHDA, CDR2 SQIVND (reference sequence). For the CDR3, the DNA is TGTGCCAGTAGTATCCATCGACAGTCTGATCAGCCCCAGCATTTT. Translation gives CASSIHRQSDQPQHF.

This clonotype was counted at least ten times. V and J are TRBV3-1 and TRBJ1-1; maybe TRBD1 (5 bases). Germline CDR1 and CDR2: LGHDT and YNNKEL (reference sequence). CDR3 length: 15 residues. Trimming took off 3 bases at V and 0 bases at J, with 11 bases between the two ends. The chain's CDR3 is CASSQLDSMNTEAFF. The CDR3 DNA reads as TGTGCCAGCAGCCAGCTTGACAGTATGAACACTGAAGCTTTCTTT. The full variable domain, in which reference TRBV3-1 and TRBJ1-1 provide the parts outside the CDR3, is DTAVSQTPKYLVTQMGNDKSIKCEQNLGHDTMYWYKQDSKKFLKIMFSYNNKELIINETVPNRFSPKSPDKAHLNLHINSLELGDSAVYFCASSQLDSMNTEAFFGQGTRLTVV.

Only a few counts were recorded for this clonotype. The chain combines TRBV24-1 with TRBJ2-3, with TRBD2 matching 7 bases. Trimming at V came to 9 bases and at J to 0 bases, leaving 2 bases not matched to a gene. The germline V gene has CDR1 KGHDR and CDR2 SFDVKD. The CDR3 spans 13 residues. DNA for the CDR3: TGTGCCACCGGGGGGGGGAGCACAGATACGCAGTATTTT. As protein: CATGGGSTDTQYF.

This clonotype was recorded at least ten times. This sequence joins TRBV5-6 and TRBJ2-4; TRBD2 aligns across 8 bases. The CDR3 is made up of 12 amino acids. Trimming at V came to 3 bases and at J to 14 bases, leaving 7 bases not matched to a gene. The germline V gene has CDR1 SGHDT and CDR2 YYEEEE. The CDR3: CASSYGTRFEYF. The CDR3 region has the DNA TGTGCCAGCAGCTATGGGACTAGATTTGAGTACTTC. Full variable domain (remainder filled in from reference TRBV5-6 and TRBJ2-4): DAGVTQSPTHLIKTRGQQVTLRCSPKSGHDTVSWYQQALGQGPQFIFQYYEEEERQRGNFPDRFSGHQFPNYSSELNVNALLLGDSALYLCASSYGTRFEYFGAGTRLSVL.

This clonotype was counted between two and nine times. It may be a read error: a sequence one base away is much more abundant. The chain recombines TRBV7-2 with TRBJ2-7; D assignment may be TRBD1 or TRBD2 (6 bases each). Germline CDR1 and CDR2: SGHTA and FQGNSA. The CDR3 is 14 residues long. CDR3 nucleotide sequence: TGTGTCAGCAGCTTAGCCCGAGGGGGGCACGAGCAGTACTTC. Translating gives CVSSLARGGHEQYF.

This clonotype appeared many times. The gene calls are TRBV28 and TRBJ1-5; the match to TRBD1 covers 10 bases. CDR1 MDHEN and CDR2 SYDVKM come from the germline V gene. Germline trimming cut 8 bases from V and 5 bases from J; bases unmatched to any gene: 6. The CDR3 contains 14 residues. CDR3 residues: CASGRTGGDQPQHF. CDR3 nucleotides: TGTGCCAGCGGTCGGACAGGGGGGGATCAGCCCCAGCATTTT. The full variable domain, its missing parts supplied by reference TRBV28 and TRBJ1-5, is DVKVTQSSRYLVKRTGEKVFLECVQDMDHENMFWYRQDPGLGLRLIYFSYDVKMKEKGDIPEGYSVSREKKERFSLILESASTNQTSMYLCASGRTGGDQPQHFGDGTRLSIL.

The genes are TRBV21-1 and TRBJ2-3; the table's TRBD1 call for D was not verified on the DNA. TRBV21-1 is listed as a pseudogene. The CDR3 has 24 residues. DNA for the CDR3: TGTGCCAGCAGCAAAGAGGGACAGGGGAAAGGATCATTGGCGGGGGGAAGAAGCACAGATACGCAGTATTTT. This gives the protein CASSKEGQGKGSLAGGRSTDTQYF.

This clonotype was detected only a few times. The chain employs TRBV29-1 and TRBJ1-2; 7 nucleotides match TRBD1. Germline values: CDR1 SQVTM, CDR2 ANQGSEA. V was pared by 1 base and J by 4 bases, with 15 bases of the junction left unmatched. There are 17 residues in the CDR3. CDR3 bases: TGCAGCGTTGAAGGGCCCTTCACCGGGACAGACGGCTATGGCTACACCTTC. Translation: CSVEGPFTGTDGYGYTF.

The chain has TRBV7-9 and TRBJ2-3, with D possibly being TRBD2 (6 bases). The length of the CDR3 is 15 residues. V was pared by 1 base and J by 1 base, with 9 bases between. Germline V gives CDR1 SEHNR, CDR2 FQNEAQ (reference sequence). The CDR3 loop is CASSLVASGTDTQYF. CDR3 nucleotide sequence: TGTGCCAGCAGCTTAGTGGCTAGCGGCACAGATACGCAGTATTTT. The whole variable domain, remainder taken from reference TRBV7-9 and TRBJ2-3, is DTGVSQNPRHKITKRGQNVTFRCDPISEHNRLYWYRQTLGQGPEFLTYFQNEAQLEKSRLLSDRFSAERPKGSFSTLEIQRTEQGDSAMYLCASSLVASGTDTQYFGPGTRLTVL.

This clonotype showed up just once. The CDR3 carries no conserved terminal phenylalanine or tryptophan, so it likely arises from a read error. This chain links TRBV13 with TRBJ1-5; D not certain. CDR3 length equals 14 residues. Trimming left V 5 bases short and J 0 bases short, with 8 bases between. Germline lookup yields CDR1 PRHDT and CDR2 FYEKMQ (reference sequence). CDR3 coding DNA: TGTGCCAGCAGCCTTCGCGGTAGCAATCAGCCCCAGCATTTA. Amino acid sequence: CASSLRGSNQPQHL.

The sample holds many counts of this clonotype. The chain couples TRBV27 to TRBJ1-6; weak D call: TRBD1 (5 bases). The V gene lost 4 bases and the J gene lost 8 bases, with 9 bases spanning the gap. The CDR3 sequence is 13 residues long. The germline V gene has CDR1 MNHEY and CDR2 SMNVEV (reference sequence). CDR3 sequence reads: CASSYGTYSPLHF. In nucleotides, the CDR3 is TGTGCCAGCAGTTACGGGACGTATTCACCCCTCCACTTT.